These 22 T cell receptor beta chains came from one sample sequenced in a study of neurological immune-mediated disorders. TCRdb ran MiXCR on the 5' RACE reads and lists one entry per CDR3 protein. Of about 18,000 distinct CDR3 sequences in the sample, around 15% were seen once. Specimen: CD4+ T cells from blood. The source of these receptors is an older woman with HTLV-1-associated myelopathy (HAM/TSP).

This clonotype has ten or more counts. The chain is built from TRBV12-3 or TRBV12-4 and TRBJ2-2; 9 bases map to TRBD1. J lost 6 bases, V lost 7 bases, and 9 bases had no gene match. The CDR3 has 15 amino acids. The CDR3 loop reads CASTMNRGLPGELFF. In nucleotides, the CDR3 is TGTGCCAGCACAATGAACAGGGGGCTCCCCGGGGAGCTGTTTTTT.

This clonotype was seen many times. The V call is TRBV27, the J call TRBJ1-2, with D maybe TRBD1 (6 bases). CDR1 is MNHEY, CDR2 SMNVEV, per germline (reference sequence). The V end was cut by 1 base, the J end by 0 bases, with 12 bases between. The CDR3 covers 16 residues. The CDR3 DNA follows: TGTGCCAGCAGTTTATACGCAGGGGTATCTAACTATGGCTACACCTTC. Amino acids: CASSLYAGVSNYGYTF.

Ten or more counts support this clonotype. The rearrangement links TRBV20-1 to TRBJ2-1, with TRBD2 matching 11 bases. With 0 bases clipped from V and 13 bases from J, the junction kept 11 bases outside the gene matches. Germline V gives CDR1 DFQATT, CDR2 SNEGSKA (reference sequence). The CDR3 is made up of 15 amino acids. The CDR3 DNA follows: TGCAGTGCTAGAGATCTAGCGGGGGGCCCGACGGACCAGTTCTTC. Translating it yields CSARDLAGGPTDQFF.

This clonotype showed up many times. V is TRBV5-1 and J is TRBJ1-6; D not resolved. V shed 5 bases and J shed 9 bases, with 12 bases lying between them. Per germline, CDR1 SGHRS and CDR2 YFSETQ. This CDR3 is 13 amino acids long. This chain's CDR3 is CASSFESGSPLHF. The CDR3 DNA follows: TGCGCCAGCAGTTTTGAAAGCGGTTCACCCCTCCACTTT.

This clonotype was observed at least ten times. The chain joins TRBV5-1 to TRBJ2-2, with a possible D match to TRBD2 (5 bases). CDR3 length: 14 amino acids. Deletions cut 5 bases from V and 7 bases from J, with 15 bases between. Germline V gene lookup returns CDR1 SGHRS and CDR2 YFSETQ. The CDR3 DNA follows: TGCGCCAGCAGGCGACCCGGGATCTACGGGGAGCTGTTTTTT. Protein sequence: CASRRPGIYGELFF.

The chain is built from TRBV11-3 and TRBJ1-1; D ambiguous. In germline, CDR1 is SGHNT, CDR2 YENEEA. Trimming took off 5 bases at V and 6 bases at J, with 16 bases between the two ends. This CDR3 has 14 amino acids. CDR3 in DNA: TGTGCCAGCAGCACAAGAAGGGAGTTGGCTGAAGCTTTCTTT. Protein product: CASSTRRELAEAFF.

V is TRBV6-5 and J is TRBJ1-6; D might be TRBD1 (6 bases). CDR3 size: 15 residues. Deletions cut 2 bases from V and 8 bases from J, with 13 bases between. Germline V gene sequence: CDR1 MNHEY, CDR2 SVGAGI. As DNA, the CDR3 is TGTGCCAGCAGTTACCTTAAACAGGGTTATTCACCCCTCCACTTT. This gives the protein CASSYLKQGYSPLHF.

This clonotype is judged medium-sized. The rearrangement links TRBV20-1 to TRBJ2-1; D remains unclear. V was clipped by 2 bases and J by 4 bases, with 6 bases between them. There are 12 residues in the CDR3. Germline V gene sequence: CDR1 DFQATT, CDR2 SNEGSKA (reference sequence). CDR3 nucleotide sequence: TGCAGTGCTAGAACAGTTTACAATGAGCAGTTCTTC. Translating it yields CSARTVYNEQFF.

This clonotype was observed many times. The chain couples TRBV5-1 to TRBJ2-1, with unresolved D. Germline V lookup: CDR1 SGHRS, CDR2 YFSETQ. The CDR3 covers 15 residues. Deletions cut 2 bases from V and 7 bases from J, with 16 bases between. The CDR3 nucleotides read TGCGCCAGCAGCTTTGGCTACGAAAATCGGAATGAGCAGTTCTTC. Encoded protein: CASSFGYENRNEQFF.

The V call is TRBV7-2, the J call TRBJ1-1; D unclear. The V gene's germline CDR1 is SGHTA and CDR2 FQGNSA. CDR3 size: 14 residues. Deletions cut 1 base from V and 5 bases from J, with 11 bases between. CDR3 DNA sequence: TGTGCCAGCAGCTTAGTGGGGTGTATAACTGAAGCTTTCTTT. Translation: CASSLVGCITEAFF.

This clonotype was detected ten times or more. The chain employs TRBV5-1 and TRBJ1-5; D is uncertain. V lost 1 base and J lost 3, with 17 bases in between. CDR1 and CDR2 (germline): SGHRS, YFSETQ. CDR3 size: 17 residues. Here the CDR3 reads CASSLLARQGINQPQHF. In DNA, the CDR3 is TGCGCCAGCAGCTTGCTGGCCAGGCAAGGAATCAATCAGCCCCAGCATTTT.

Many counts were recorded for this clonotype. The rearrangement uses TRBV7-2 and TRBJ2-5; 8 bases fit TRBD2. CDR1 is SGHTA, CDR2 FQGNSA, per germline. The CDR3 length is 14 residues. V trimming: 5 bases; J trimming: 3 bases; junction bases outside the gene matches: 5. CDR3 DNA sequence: TGTGCCAGCAGCCCCCGGGGGGGGGAAGAGACCCAGTACTTC. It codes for CASSPRGGEETQYF.

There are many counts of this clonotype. The CDR3 nucleotides are TGTGCCAGCAGCCAAGACCAGAGGTCAGATACGCAGTATTTT. This translates into CASSQDQRSDTQYF. J is TRBJ2-3 and V is TRBV4-2; D remains ambiguous. The CDR3 is 14 amino acids. V was shortened by 0 bases and J by 4 bases, with 8 bases between the two germline ends. Germline-derived CDR1 and CDR2 are LGHNA and YNFKEQ.

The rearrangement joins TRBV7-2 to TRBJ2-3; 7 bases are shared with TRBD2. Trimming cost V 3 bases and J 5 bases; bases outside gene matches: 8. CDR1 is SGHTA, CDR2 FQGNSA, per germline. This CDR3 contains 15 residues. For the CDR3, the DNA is TGTGCCAGCAGCTTGGGGAGGGGCCGAAAAGATACGCAGTATTTT. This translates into CASSLGRGRKDTQYF.

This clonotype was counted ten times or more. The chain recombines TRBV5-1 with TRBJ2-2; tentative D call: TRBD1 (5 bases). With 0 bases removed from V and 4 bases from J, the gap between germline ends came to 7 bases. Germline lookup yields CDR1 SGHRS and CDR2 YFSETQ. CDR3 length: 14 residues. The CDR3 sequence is CASSLDRPTGELFF. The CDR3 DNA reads TGCGCCAGCAGCTTGGACAGGCCCACCGGGGAGCTGTTTTTT.

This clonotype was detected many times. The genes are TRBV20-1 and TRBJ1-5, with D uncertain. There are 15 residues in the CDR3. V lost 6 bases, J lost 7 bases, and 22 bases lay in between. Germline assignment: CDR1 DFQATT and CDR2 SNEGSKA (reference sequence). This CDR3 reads CSAPPRGSVSQPQHF. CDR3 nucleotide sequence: TGCAGTGCGCCACCCCGGGGTTCCGTCAGCCAGCCCCAGCATTTT.

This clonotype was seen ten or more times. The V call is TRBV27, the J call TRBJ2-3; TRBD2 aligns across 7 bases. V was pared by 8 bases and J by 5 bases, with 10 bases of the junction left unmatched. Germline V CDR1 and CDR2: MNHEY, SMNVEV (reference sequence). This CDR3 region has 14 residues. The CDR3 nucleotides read TGTGCCAGCGCCCTGGGAGGGCCGAGAGATACGCAGTATTTT. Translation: CASALGGPRDTQYF.

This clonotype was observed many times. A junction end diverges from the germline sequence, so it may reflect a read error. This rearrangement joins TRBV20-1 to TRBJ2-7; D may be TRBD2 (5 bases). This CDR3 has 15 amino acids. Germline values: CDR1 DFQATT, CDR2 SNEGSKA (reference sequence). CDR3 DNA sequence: TGCAGTGCTCGAGACCTTCATACGGGGAGCTACGAGCAGTACTTC. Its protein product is CSARDLHTGSYEQYF.

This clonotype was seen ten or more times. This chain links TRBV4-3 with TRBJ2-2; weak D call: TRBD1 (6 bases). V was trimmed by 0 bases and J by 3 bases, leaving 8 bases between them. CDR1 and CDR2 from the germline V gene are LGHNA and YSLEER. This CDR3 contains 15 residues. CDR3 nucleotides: TGCGCCAGCAGCCAAGACGGACAGTACACCGGGGAGCTGTTTTTT. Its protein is CASSQDGQYTGELFF.

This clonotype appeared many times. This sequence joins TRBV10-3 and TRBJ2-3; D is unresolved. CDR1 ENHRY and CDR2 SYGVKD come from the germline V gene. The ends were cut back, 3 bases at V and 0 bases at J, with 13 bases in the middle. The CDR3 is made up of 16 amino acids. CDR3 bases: TGTGCCATCAGTGACGCAGAATTTGCTAGCACAGATACGCAGTATTTT. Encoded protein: CAISDAEFASTDTQYF.

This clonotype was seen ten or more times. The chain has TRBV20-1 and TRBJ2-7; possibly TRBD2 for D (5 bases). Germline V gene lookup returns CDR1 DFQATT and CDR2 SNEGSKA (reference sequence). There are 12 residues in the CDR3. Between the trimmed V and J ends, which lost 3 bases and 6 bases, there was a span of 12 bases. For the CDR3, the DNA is TGCAGTGCTAGCCTCACTAGAACCGAGCAGTACTTC. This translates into CSASLTRTEQYF.

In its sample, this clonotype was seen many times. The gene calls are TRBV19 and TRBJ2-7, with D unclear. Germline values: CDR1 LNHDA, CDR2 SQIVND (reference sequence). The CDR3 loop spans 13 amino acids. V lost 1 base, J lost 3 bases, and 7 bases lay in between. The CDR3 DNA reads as TGTGCCAGTAGTATAGGGCCCCTCTACGAGCAGTACTTC. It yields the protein CASSIGPLYEQYF.